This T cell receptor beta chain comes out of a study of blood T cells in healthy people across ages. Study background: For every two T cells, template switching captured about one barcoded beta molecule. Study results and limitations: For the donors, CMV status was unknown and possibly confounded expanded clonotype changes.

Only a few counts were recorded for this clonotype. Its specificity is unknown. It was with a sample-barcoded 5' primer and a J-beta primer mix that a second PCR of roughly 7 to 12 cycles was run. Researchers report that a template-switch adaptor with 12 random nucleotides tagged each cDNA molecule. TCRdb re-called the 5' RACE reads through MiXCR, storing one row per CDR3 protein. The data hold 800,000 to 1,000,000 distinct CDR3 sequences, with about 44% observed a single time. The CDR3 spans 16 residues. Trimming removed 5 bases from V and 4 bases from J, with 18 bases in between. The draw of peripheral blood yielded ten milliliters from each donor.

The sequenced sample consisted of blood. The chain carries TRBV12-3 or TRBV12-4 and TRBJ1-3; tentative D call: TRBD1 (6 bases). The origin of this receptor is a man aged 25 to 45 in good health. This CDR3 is CASSPRSGAGGNTIYF. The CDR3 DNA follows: TGTGCCAGCAGTCCCCGATCAGGGGCGGGAGGAAACACCATATATTTT.